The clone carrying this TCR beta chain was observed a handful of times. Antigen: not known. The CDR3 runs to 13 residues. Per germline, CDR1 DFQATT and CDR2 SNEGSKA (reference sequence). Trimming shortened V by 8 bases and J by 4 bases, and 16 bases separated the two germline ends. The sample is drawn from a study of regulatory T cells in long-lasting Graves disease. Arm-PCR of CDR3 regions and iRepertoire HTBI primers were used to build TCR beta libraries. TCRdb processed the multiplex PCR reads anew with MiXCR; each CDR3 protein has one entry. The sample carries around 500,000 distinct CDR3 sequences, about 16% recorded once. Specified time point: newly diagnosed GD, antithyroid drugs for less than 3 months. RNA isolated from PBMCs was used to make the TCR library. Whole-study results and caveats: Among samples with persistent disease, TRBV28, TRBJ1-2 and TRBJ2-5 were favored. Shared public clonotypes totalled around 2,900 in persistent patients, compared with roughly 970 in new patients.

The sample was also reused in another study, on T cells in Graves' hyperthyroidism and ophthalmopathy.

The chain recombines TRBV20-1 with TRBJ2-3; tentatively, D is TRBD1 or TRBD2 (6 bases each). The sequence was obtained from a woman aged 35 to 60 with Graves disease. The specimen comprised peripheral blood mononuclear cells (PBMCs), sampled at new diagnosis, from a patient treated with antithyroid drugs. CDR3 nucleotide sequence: TGCAGTACCCCGGGGGCCATTGCAGATACGCAGTATTTT. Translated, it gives CSTPGAIADTQYF.